The 6 T cell receptor beta chains given below trace back to one sample, sequenced in a study of blood T cell repertoires in COVID-19 (dated by TCRdb to the early 2020s). The library was made by the immunoSEQ multiplex PCR assay. TCRdb took over this immuneACCESS table, retaining in-frame rearrangements with V and J assigned. Such tables are incomplete; in checked studies, under half of the missing clones stem from an unresolved V gene, and the remainder is unexplained. Here the sample has roughly 82,000 clones; about 90% occur a single time. Under 1.1% of the sample is in the top ten clones. The sequenced material came from peripheral blood. The receptor source for this set is a woman between 50 and 59 years old in a cohort sampled during active COVID-19.

The chain has TRBV30 and TRBJ1-2; TRBD1 matches 9 bases. The CDR3 contains 14 residues. Germline V gives CDR1 GTSNPN, CDR2 SVGIG (reference sequence). Trimming removed 3 bases from V and 3 bases from J; junction bases left unmatched: 5. The CDR3 DNA reads TGTGCCTGGAGCCGGGACAGGGAGGACTATGGCTACACCTTC. This codes for CAWSRDREDYGYTF.

This clone was detected once. This chain connects TRBV28 to TRBJ1-2; D call uncertain. Germline loops: CDR1 MDHEN, CDR2 SYDVKM. This CDR3 is 13 amino acids long. Trimming cost V 5 bases and J 4 bases, with 11 bases left between them. The CDR3 coding sequence is TGTGCCAGCAGTCATCCTCCCGGCTATGGCTACACCTTC. It codes for CASSHPPGYGYTF.

The chain is built from TRBV7-9 and TRBJ2-1, with TRBD2 matching over 10 bases. Unmatched junction bases numbered 17, after V lost 5 bases and J lost 4 bases. CDR1 is SEHNR, CDR2 FQNEAQ, per germline (reference sequence). The CDR3 is made up of 19 amino acids. CDR3 DNA sequence: TGTGCCAGCAGCCGGGAAGAGAGGTTCCTAGCGGGGGTGTACAATGAGCAGTTCTTC. This translates into CASSREERFLAGVYNEQFF.

This clone was seen only once. The chain recombines TRBV28 with TRBJ2-7; D ambiguous. This CDR3 region has 13 residues. CDR1 and CDR2 (germline): MDHEN, SYDVKM. Between the trimmed V and J ends, which lost 6 bases and 2 bases, there was a span of 11 bases. The CDR3 spells CASSPWPTYEQYF. CDR3 coding DNA: TGTGCCAGCAGCCCCTGGCCCACCTACGAGCAGTACTTC.

The V call is TRBV28, the J call TRBJ1-1; D is unclear. V was pared by 6 bases and J by 2 bases, with 4 bases between. Germline CDR1 MDHEN, CDR2 SYDVKM. The CDR3 loop spans 11 amino acids. The CDR3 DNA reads as TGTGCCAGCAGATATAACACTGAAGCTTTCTTT. Amino acid sequence: CASRYNTEAFF.

This sequence joins TRBV7-3 and TRBJ2-5, with a possible D match to TRBD2 (5 bases). Germline V gives CDR1 SGHTA, CDR2 FQGTGA. The CDR3 has 14 amino acids. The V end lost 2 bases, the J end lost 5 bases, and 12 bases lay between the germline ends. Written as DNA, the CDR3 is TGTGCCAGCAGCTTAGGGTCCGGGATCGAGACCCAGTACTTC. This gives the protein CASSLGSGIETQYF.